These 18 T cell receptor beta chains were all obtained from the same sample, sequenced in a study of T cell responses to AZD1222 COVID-19 vaccine (dated by TCRdb to about 2021). This specimen's time point label, per the study, means: about 28 days (+/-7) after the second vaccine dose. The method was the immunoSEQ multiplex PCR assay. Imported from immuneACCESS, the table was reduced by TCRdb to in-frame sequences with V and J called. These copies leave out some clones; in studies compared against another copy, an unresolved V gene accounts for under half, and the cause of the remainder is not known. The sample table holds about 120,000 clones, of which 85% to 95% were seen once. The top ten clonotypes cover around 5% of the sample. The sample was peripheral blood, taken 28 days after the second AZD1222 dose. The receptors derive from an adult who received the AZD1222 COVID-19 vaccine.

J is TRBJ2-7 and V is TRBV7-6; the D is unclear. Trimming removed 0 bases at V and 6 bases at J, with 9 bases between. The CDR3 consists of 13 residues. In germline, CDR1 is SGHVS, CDR2 FNYEAQ. The CDR3 bases are TGTGCCAGCAGCTTAGCGCCCGGTCGCGAGCAGTACTTC. It is translated as CASSLAPGREQYF.

The genes are TRBV7-8 and TRBJ2-2; TRBD2 agrees at 9 bases. The CDR3 contains 17 residues. Germline lookup yields CDR1 SGHVS and CDR2 FQNEAQ. Trimming at V came to 5 bases and at J to 3 bases, leaving 10 bases not matched to a gene. The CDR3 nucleotides read TGTGCCAGCAGCCGAGATCGGAGCGGGAGGTACACCGGGGAGCTGTTTTTT. Its protein product is CASSRDRSGRYTGELFF.

The gene calls are TRBV19 and TRBJ2-1; no clear D. The ends were cut back, 6 bases at V and 2 bases at J, with 14 bases in the middle. The CDR3 is made up of 15 amino acids. Germline V lookup: CDR1 LNHDA, CDR2 SQIVND (reference sequence). In DNA, the CDR3 is TGTGCCAGTAGCCAGTCTAGTGGCCCCTACAATGAGCAGTTCTTC. As protein: CASSQSSGPYNEQFF.

V gene TRBV10-3 combines with J gene TRBJ2-2; 11 nucleotides match TRBD1. The CDR3 runs to 16 residues. With V trimmed by 2 bases and J by 2 bases, 1 base remained unmatched. In germline, CDR1 is ENHRY, CDR2 SYGVKD. CDR3 residues: CAISEGTGGNTGELFF. The CDR3, as DNA: TGTGCCATCAGTGAGGGGACAGGGGGTAACACCGGGGAGCTGTTTTTT.

The count of this clone is one. This rearrangement joins TRBV5-1 to TRBJ1-3; 7 bases line up with TRBD1. V was pared by 7 bases and J by 9 bases, with 22 bases of the junction left unmatched. Germline CDR1 is SGHRS and CDR2 is YFSETQ. The CDR3 runs 17 residues. CDR3 residues: CASGPREGASSTGTIYF. CDR3 DNA: TGCGCCAGCGGCCCCCGGGAGGGGGCATCAAGTACGGGCACCATATATTTT.

This chain connects TRBV4-3 to TRBJ1-2; D might be TRBD1 (6 bases). The germline V and J ends were trimmed by 0 bases and 1 base, with 9 bases remaining between them. The CDR3 spans 15 residues. Germline V lookup: CDR1 LGHNA, CDR2 YSLEER. CDR3 sequence (DNA): TGCGCCAGCAGCCAAGATACAGGGATTAACTATGGCTACACCTTC. Protein sequence: CASSQDTGINYGYTF.

The V call is TRBV6-6, the J call TRBJ1-1; D gene ambiguous. Germline V gene data show CDR1 as MNHNY and CDR2 as SVGAGI (reference sequence). V was cut by 7 bases and J by 0 bases, with 9 bases left in between. CDR3 length: 13 amino acids. The chain's CDR3 is CASIPLVNTEAFF. CDR3 in DNA: TGTGCCAGCATCCCATTGGTGAACACTGAAGCTTTCTTT.

The chain carries TRBV29-1 and TRBJ2-5; D unresolved. Germline lookup yields CDR1 SQVTM and CDR2 ANQGSEA. The CDR3 runs to 12 residues. Trimming stripped 3 bases from V and 5 bases from J, with 10 bases between. The CDR3 region has the DNA TGCAGCGTTGAGGGTCTCGGGGAGACCCAGTACTTC. As protein: CSVEGLGETQYF.

V usage is TRBV27 and J usage is TRBJ1-1, with 11 bases fitting TRBD1. V lost 6 bases and J lost 4; bases outside the gene matches: 7. This CDR3 is built from 15 residues. Germline assignment: CDR1 MNHEY and CDR2 SMNVEV (reference sequence). CDR3 sequence reads: CASSLRGTGGTEAFF. CDR3 DNA: TGTGCCAGCAGCCTCAGAGGGACAGGGGGCACTGAAGCTTTCTTT.

This sequence joins TRBV6-5 and TRBJ1-3; D gene unclear. CDR3 length equals 12 residues. Germline values: CDR1 MNHEY, CDR2 SVGAGI. The V end was cut by 7 bases, the J end by 1 base, with 5 bases between. The CDR3 DNA reads TGTGCCAGCACCGAGTCTGGAAACACCATATATTTT. Translated, it gives CASTESGNTIYF.

The chain employs TRBV2 and TRBJ1-3; 7 nucleotides match TRBD1. Germline V gene sequence: CDR1 SNHLY, CDR2 FYNNEI. The CDR3 runs 14 residues. The J segment lost 3 bases and the V segment lost 5 bases, leaving 4 bases of the junction unmatched. CDR3 nucleotides: TGTGCCAGCAGTCTCAGGGGGTTTGGAAACACCATATATTTT. It codes for CASSLRGFGNTIYF.

The chain has TRBV29-1 and TRBJ2-3; D not resolved. The germline V and J ends were trimmed by 5 bases and 0 bases, with 12 bases remaining between them. This CDR3 is built from 14 residues. The V gene's germline CDR1 is SQVTM and CDR2 ANQGSEA. The DNA of the CDR3 is TGCAGCGTTCGCCGGCAGGTGAGCACAGATACGCAGTATTTT. Amino acids: CSVRRQVSTDTQYF.

This sequence joins TRBV7-3 and TRBJ2-5; possible D gene TRBD2, 5 bases. This CDR3 is 13 amino acids long. V was trimmed by 5 bases and J by 3 bases, leaving 10 bases between them. Germline V lookup: CDR1 SGHTA, CDR2 FQGTGA. The CDR3 region is CASSRRREETQYF. The CDR3 nucleotides are TGTGCCAGCAGCCGGCGGCGGGAAGAGACCCAGTACTTC.

The J gene is TRBJ1-2, the V gene TRBV5-1; weak D call: TRBD1 (6 bases). Per germline, CDR1 SGHRS and CDR2 YFSETQ. This CDR3 region has 17 residues. V dropped 0 bases and J dropped 0 bases, with 15 bases sitting between them. CDR3 bases: TGCGCCAGCAGCTTGGCCCCCAGGGGCGCGACTAACTATGGCTACACCTTC. It yields the protein CASSLAPRGATNYGYTF.

The chain is built from TRBV27 and TRBJ1-5; possibly TRBD1 for D (5 bases). The CDR3 extends over 14 amino acids. Deletions cut 8 bases from V and 1 base from J, with 12 bases between. Germline CDR1 and CDR2: MNHEY and SMNVEV (reference sequence). CDR3 loop: CASGWEGSNQPQHF. The CDR3 DNA is TGTGCCAGCGGGTGGGAGGGGAGCAATCAGCCCCAGCATTTT.

The count of this clone is one. This chain joins TRBV12-3 or TRBV12-4 and TRBJ2-3; D not certain. CDR3 length: 13 residues. Trimming removed 3 bases from V and 0 bases from J, with 4 bases in between. CDR3 sequence reads: CASSLHSTDTQYF. The CDR3, as DNA: TGTGCCAGCAGTTTGCACAGCACAGATACGCAGTATTTT.

This chain joins TRBV12-3 or TRBV12-4 and TRBJ1-6, with D uncertain. This CDR3 comprises 12 residues. The V end was cut by 8 bases, the J end by 7 bases, with 9 bases between. CDR3 in DNA: TGTGCCAGCGCTATAGCGAATTCACCCCTCCACTTT. Translated, it gives CASAIANSPLHF.

The J gene is TRBJ1-2, the V gene TRBV3-1 (or the pseudogene TRBV3-2); D possibly corresponds to TRBD1 (5 bases). V lost 4 bases, J lost 5 bases, and 14 bases lay in between. CDR1 LGHDT and CDR2 YNNKEL come from the germline V gene (reference sequence). CDR3 length: 14 amino acids. The CDR3 loop reads CASSPGGRAYGYTF. The CDR3 bases are TGTGCCAGCAGCCCCGGGGGGAGGGCGTATGGCTACACCTTC.